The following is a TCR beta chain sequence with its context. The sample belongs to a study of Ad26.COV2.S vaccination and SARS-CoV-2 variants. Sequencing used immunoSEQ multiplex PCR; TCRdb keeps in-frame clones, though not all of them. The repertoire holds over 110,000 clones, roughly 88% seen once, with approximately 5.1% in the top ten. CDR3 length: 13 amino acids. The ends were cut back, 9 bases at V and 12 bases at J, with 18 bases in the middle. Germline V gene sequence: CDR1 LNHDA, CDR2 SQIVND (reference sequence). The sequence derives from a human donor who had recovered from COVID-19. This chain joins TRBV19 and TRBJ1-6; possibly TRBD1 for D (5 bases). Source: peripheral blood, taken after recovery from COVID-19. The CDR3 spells CASSGTDIEPLHF. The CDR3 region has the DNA TGTGCCAGCTCCGGGACGGACATCGAACCCCTCCACTTT.